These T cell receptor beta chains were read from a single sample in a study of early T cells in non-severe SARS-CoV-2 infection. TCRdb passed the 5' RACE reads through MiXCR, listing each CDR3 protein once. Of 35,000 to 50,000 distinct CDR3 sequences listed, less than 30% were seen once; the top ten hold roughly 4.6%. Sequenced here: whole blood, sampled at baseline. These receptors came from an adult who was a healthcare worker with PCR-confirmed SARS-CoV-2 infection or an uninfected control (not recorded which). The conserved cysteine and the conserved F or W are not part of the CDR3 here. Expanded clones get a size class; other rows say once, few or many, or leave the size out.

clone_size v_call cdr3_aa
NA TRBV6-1 ASSVRDAYEQY
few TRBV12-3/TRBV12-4 ASSSGLADLGGELF
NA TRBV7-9 ASSPPGTGNEKLF
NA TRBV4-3 ASSQGNNYYGYT
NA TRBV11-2 ASSLVGGTQETQY
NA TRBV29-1 SVEEPRAGYGYT
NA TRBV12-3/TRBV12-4 ASSRTGRSGYT
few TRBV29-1 SVELQGYEQY
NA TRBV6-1 ASSETATGANVLT
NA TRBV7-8 ASSSWALNTEAF
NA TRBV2 ASSTRQKEAF
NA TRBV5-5 ASSWDLDYGYT
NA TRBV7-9 ASSLTYEQY
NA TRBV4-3 ASSQGRGRPTQY
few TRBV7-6 ASSADYRGYEQY
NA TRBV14 ASSQRLAGNGNEQF
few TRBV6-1 ASSASPQETQY
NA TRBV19 ASSIAPGQGFHEQY
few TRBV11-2 ASSPDRGKFHEQY
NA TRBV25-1 ASSELGGYEKLF
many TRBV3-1 ASSRGGKTQY
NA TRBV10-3 ATLSGGAPDTQY
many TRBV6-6 ASSYRGQGDPYEQY
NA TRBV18 ASSPRFREGPLEY
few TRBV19 ASSYGRGGSYEQY
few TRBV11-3 ASSLVLTGFNEQF
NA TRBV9 ASSAFTDTQY
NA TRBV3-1 ASSQGGGETQY
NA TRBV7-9 ASSFPTGLGNTIY
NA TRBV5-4 ASTEGSGVADTQY
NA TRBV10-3 AIRDGQESYEQY
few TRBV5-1 ASSFTPSTGGRATEAF
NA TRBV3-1 ASSQRDSYSPLH
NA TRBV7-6 ASSFSENYGYT
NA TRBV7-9 ASSFQPPRGEQF
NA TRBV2 ASLDRGEADTQY
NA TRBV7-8 ASSLDIGRASYEQY
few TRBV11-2 ASSKGGAPGVIGADTQY
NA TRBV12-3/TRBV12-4 ASRPGQGSSLGETQY
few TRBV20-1 SASRGAGELF
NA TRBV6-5 ASRASGETDTQY
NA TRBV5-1 ASTPEGSADTQY
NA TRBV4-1 ASSHSRALYGYT
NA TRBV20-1 SAFTPLGNEQF
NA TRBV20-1 SASSPQGETKNIQY
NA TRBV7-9 ASSLAGQGRETQY
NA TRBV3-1 ASSQEEGRAPQH
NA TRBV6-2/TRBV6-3 AISPSNQPQH
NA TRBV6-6 ASSYSSVGYQETQY
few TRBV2 ASTLDRGSYEQY
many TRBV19 ASSIWGTSNQPQH
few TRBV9 ASSEATGGLSGYT
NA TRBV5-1 ASSLGGLAASTDTQY